At least ten counts were recorded for the clone carrying this T cell receptor (beta chain). Its antigen is not known. This sample is part of a study of regulatory T cells in long-lasting Graves disease. About the research overall: Graves' patients diagnosed newly had used antithyroid drugs under 3 months. Overall study findings and caveats: Persistent patients shared about 3,000 public clonotypes among themselves. Newly diagnosed patients shared fewer, at roughly 1,000.

Construction of the TCR beta libraries employed iRepertoire HTBI primers in conjunction with Arm-PCR of CDR3 regions. TCRdb reprocessed the multiplex PCR reads with MiXCR, giving one entry per CDR3 protein. The table lists around 250,000 distinct CDR3 sequences, 15% to 20% of them singletons, with 14% in the top ten. The time point here: newly diagnosed GD, antithyroid drugs for less than 3 months. RNA isolated from PBMCs was used to make the TCR library. The sample was also reused in another study, on T cells in Graves' hyperthyroidism and ophthalmopathy. That source notes: In simple terms, a model built on 13 V-J features told ophthalmopathy apart from stable hyperthyroidism.

The origin of this receptor is a woman younger than 45 with Graves disease. Sequencing used peripheral blood mononuclear cells (PBMCs), obtained at new diagnosis, from a patient treated with antithyroid drugs.

The CDR3 region is CASSTGVTNEKLFF. In DNA form, the CDR3 reads TGTGCCAGCAGTACAGGGGTAACTAATGAAAAACTGTTTTTT. The chain carries TRBV6-1 and TRBJ1-4; 7 nucleotides agree with TRBD1. The CDR3 extends over 14 amino acids. V was clipped by 5 bases and J by 1 base; unmatched bases: 1. Germline V lookup: CDR1 MNHNS, CDR2 SASEGT.